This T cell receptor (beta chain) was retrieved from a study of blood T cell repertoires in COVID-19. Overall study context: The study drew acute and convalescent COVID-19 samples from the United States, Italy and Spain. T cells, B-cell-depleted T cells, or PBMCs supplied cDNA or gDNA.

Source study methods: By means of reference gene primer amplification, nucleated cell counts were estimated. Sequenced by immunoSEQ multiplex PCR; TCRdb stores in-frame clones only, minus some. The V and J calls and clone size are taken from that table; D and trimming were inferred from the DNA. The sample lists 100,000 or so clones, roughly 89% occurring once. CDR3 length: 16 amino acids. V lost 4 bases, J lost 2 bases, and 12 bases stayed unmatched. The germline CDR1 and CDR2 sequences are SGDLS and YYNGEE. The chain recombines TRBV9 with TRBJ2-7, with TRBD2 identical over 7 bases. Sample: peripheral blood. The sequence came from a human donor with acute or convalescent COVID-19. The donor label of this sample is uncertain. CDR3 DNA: TGTGCCAGCAGCTCATATAGCGGGTGGCCAACCTACGAGCAGTACTTC. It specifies CASSSYSGWPTYEQYF. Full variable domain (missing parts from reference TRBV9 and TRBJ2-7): DSGVTQTPKHLITATGQRVTLRCSPRSGDLSVYWYQQSLDQGLQFLIQYYNGEERAKGNILERFSAQQFPDLHSELNLSSLELGDSALYFCASSSYSGWPTYEQYFGPGTRLTVT.